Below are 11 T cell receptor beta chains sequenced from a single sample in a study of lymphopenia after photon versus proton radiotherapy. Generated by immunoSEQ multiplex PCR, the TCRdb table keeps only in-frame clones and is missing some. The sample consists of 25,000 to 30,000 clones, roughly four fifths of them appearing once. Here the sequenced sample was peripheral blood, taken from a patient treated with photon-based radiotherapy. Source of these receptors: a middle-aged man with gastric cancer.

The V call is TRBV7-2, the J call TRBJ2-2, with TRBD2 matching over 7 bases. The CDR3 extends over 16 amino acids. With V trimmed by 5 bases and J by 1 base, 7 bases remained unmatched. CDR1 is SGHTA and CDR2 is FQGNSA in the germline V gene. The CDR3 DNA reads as TGTGCCAGCAGCCCCCGCGCTAGCGGGAACACCGGGGAGCTGTTTTTT. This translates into CASSPRASGNTGELFF.

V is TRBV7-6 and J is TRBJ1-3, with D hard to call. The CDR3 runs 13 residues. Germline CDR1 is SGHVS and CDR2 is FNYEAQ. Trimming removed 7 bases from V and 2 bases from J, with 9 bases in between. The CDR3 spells CASTADPGNTIYF. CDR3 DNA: TGTGCCAGCACGGCGGACCCTGGAAACACCATATATTTT.

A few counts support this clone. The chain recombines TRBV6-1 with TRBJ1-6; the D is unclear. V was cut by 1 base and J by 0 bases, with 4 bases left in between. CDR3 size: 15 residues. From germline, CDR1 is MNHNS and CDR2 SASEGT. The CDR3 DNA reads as TGTGCCAGCAGTGAAGAGAGCTCCTATAATTCACCCCTCCACTTT. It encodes CASSEESSYNSPLHF.

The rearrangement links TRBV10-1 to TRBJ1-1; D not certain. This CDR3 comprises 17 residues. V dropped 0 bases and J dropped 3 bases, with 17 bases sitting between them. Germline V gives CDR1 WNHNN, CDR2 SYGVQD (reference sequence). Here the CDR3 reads CASSESGFRDLDTEAFF. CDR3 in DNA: TGCGCCAGCAGTGAGTCCGGTTTTAGGGATTTGGACACTGAAGCTTTCTTT.

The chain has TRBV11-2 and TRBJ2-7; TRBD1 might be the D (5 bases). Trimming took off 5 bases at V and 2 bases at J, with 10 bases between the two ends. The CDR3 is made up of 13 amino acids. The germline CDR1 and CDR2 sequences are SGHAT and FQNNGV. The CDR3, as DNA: TGTGCCAGCAGCCAAGACAGCCCCTACGAGCAGTACTTC. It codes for CASSQDSPYEQYF.

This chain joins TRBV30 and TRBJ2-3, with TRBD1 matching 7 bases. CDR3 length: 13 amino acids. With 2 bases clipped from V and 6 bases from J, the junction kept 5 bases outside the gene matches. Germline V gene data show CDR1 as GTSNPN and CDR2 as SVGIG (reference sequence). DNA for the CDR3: TGTGCCTGGAGTCGACAGGGTATCGATACGCAGTATTTT. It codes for CAWSRQGIDTQYF.

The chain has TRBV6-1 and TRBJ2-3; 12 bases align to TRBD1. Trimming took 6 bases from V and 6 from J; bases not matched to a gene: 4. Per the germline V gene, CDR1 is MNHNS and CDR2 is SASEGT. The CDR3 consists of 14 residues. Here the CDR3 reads CASSPGQGADTQYF. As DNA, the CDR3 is TGTGCCAGCAGCCCGGGACAGGGGGCGGATACGCAGTATTTT.

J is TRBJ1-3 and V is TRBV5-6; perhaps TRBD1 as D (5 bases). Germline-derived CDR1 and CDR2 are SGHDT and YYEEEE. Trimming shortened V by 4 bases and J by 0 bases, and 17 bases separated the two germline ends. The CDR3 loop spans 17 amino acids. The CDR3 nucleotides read TGTGCCAGCAGCCCGAACCCGGGGCTGCTCTCTGGAAACACCATATATTTT. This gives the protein CASSPNPGLLSGNTIYF.

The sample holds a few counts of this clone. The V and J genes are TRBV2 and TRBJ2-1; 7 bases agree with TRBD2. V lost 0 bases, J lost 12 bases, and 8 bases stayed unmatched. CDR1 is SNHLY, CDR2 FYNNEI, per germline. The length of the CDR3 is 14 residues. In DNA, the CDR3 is TGTGCCAGCAGTGAAGCCCGGGAGGTGAGTGGGCAGTTCTTC. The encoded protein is CASSEAREVSGQFF.

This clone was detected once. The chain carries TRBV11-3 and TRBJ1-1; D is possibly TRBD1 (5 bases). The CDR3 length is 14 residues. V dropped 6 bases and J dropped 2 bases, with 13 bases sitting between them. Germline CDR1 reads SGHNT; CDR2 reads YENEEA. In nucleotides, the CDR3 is TGTGCCAGCAGTACACAGGTCTTCAACACTGAAGCTTTCTTT. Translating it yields CASSTQVFNTEAFF.

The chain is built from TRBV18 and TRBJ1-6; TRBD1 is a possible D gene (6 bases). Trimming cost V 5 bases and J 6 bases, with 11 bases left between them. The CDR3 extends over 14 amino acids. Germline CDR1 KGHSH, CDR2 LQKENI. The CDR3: CASSGGGPNSPLHF. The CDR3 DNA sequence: TGTGCCAGCTCAGGGGGGGGGCCTAATTCACCCCTCCACTTT. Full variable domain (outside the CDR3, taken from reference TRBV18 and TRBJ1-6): NAGVMQNPRHLVRRRGQEARLRCSPMKGHSHVYWYRQLPEEGLKFMVYLQKENIIDESGMPKERFSAEFPKEGPSILRIQQVVRGDSAAYFCASSGGGPNSPLHFGNGTRLTVT.